This T cell receptor beta chain was sequenced during a study of CD8+ T cells in alopecia areata. Whole-study findings and limits: Normal scalp showed lower clonality than lesional scalp, especially alopecia totalis/universalis.

Germline V gene data show CDR1 as SEHNR and CDR2 as FQNEAQ (reference sequence). This CDR3 is 17 amino acids long. V gave up 2 bases and J gave up 0 bases, with 13 bases separating them. Treatment specified: oral pan-JAK inhibitor, 5-10 mg twice daily. cDNA reverse transcribed from extracted RNA served as the sequencing template. Clones were sequenced by immunoSEQ multiplex PCR, and TCRdb holds only the in-frame ones, with some missing. This table has some 170,000 clones, less than 75% appearing once. For this clone: Antigen unknown.

The TCR comes from a human donor with alopecia areata. V usage is TRBV7-9 and J usage is TRBJ2-2; D is perhaps TRBD2 (5 bases). The source was CD4+ T cells sorted from blood, collected at approximately week 60, from a patient treated with tofacitinib. For the CDR3, the DNA is TGTGCCAGCAGCTTAAGGGTCCGGGGAGCGAACACCGGGGAGCTGTTTTTT. Translated: CASSLRVRGANTGELFF.